These 20 T cell receptor beta chains came from one sample sequenced in a study of naive and memory T cell subsets. An equimolar mix of two oligonucleotides served as the beta constant-region primer for TRBC1 and TRBC2. The ligated cDNA underwent four PCR rounds using SP2 and nested alpha and beta constant-region primers. TCRdb analysed the UMI-ligation and nested PCR reads with MiXCR anew, one entry per CDR3 protein. The data show 6,500 to 9,500 distinct CDR3 sequences, about 30% seen once. The sequenced sample consisted of CD8+ TEMRA cells from blood. Sample subset: effector memory re-expressing CD45RA, CD45RA+ CD27-. These receptors were obtained from a human donor in good health.

The genes are TRBV4-3 and TRBJ2-3; no clear D gene. Germline V gene lookup returns CDR1 LGHNA and CDR2 YSLEER. The V gene lost 3 bases and the J gene lost 4 bases, with 8 bases spanning the gap. The CDR3 has 13 residues. CDR3 loop: CASSHRVSDTQYF. The DNA for the CDR3 is TGCGCCAGCAGCCATAGGGTGTCAGATACGCAGTATTTT.

This clonotype is categorized as medium-sized. This rearrangement joins TRBV28 to TRBJ1-1; 7 positions match TRBD1. V lost 6 bases and J lost 3; bases outside the gene matches: 7. CDR3 size: 14 residues. Germline V lookup: CDR1 MDHEN, CDR2 SYDVKM. CDR3 DNA sequence: TGTGCCAGCAGACCCGGCCAGGGGGACACTGAAGCTTTCTTT. This translates into CASRPGQGDTEAFF.

The genes are TRBV3-1 and TRBJ2-5, with 10 bases matching TRBD2. There are 15 residues in the CDR3. V shed 2 bases and J 2 bases; nucleotides not matched to a gene: 2. CDR1 is LGHDT, CDR2 YNNKEL, per germline (reference sequence). The CDR3 reads CASSQRTSGQETQYF. CDR3 DNA sequence: TGTGCCAGCAGCCAACGGACTAGCGGACAAGAGACCCAGTACTTC.

The gene calls are TRBV25-1 and TRBJ2-7, with D possibly matching TRBD1 (5 bases). V was cut by 4 bases and J by 0 bases, with 19 bases left in between. CDR3 size: 17 residues. The germline gives CDR1 MGHDK, CDR2 SYGVNS. CDR3 coding DNA: TGTGCCAGCAGTGGAAGGTGGTTGCAGGGCGACTCCTACGAGCAGTACTTC. Translated, it gives CASSGRWLQGDSYEQYF.

The rearrangement links TRBV6-1 to TRBJ2-1, with D hard to call. Trimming took 0 bases from V and 3 from J, leaving 3 bases between them. The germline gives CDR1 MNHNS, CDR2 SASEGT. CDR3 length equals 13 residues. The CDR3 is CASSEAGYNEQFF. Written as DNA, the CDR3 is TGTGCCAGCAGTGAAGCCGGCTACAATGAGCAGTTCTTC.

This chain joins TRBV4-3 and TRBJ2-3; TRBD2 matches 13 bases. The CDR3 totals 17 residues. The germline gives CDR1 LGHNA, CDR2 YSLEER. With V trimmed by 4 bases and J by 3 bases, 7 bases remained unmatched. The CDR3 nucleotides read TGCGCCAGCAGCCTAGGGACTAGCGGGATCTTGACAGATACGCAGTATTTT. This gives the protein CASSLGTSGILTDTQYF.

This clonotype was picked up a small number of times. The chain has TRBV9 and TRBJ2-1, with D hard to call. Germline assignment: CDR1 SGDLS and CDR2 YYNGEE. Trimming left V 3 bases short and J 0 bases short, with 19 bases between. The CDR3 runs to 18 residues. The CDR3 is CASSGYRTSVSSYNEQFF. CDR3 sequence (DNA): TGTGCCAGCAGCGGCTACCGGACGTCGGTTAGCTCCTACAATGAGCAGTTCTTC.

This clonotype was counted a few times. This chain connects TRBV6-6 to TRBJ1-4; possibly TRBD1 for D (6 bases). The CDR3 totals 16 residues. Germline V gives CDR1 MNHNY, CDR2 SVGAGI (reference sequence). V lost 0 bases and J lost 5, with 13 bases in between. The CDR3 DNA is TGTGCCAGCAGTTACTCCCCGGGACAAGGAAATGAAAAACTGTTTTTT. Translation gives CASSYSPGQGNEKLFF.

The rearrangement links TRBV2 to TRBJ2-7, with D unclear. V was cut by 0 bases and J by 2 bases, with 8 bases left in between. CDR1 and CDR2 from the germline V gene are SNHLY and FYNNEI. There are 14 residues in the CDR3. The CDR3 bases are TGTGCCAGCAGTGAAGCGGGCAGGACCTACGAGCAGTACTTC. Encoded protein: CASSEAGRTYEQYF.

For the CDR3, the DNA is TGTGCCAGCAGCGTTCAAGGACTAGCGGAGGCAGATACGCAGTATTTT. This sequence encodes CASSVQGLAEADTQYF. This chain connects TRBV13 to TRBJ2-3, with 10 bases fitting TRBD2. This CDR3 has 16 amino acids. After removal of 5 bases from V and 4 bases from J, the junction contained 9 bases not matched to a gene. Germline loops: CDR1 PRHDT, CDR2 FYEKMQ (reference sequence). Using reference TRBV13 and TRBJ2-3 for the parts outside the CDR3, the full variable domain is AAGVIQSPRHLIKEKRETATLKCYPIPRHDTVYWYQQGPGQDPQFLISFYEKMQSDKGSIPDRFSAQQFSDYHSELNMSSLELGDSALYFCASSVQGLAEADTQYFGPGTRLTVL.

The chain uses TRBV6-2 or TRBV6-3 and TRBJ2-1; a weak D match, TRBD2 (6 bases). Germline assignment: CDR1 MNHEY and CDR2 SVGEGT. The CDR3 extends over 14 amino acids. Trimming took off 4 bases at V and 5 bases at J, with 12 bases between the two ends. In DNA form, the CDR3 reads TGTGCCAGCAGTTCAAGAGGGAGGAACAATGAGCAGTTCTTC. It translates to CASSSRGRNNEQFF.

This rearrangement joins TRBV7-6 to TRBJ2-1; no definite D call. CDR3 size: 14 residues. Trimming took off 0 bases at V and 12 bases at J, with 15 bases between the two ends. Looked up from germline, CDR1 is SGHVS and CDR2 is FNYEAQ. CDR3 in DNA: TGTGCCAGCAGCTTAGCCGTGTTCAGCGCCCCGCAGTTCTTC. Encoded protein: CASSLAVFSAPQFF.

The chain employs TRBV6-2 or TRBV6-3 and TRBJ1-1; perhaps TRBD1 as D (5 bases). This CDR3 region has 13 residues. The germline V and J ends were trimmed by 0 bases and 8 bases, with 10 bases remaining between them. CDR1 is MNHEY, CDR2 SVGEGT, per germline. This CDR3 reads CASSYSQGPEAFF. The CDR3 DNA reads as TGTGCCAGCAGTTACTCGCAGGGTCCCGAAGCTTTCTTT.

The chain joins TRBV9 to TRBJ2-1, with D perhaps matching TRBD1 or TRBD2 (5 bases each). This CDR3 spans 14 amino acids. From germline, CDR1 is SGDLS and CDR2 YYNGEE. V lost 7 bases to trimming and J lost 5 bases, with 16 bases between them. CDR3 region: CASGATGRNNEQFF. CDR3 DNA: TGTGCCAGCGGGGCCACGGGACGCAACAATGAGCAGTTCTTC.

This clonotype was observed a few times. This sequence joins TRBV20-1 and TRBJ1-2, with no clear D. Germline-derived CDR1 and CDR2 are DFQATT and SNEGSKA (reference sequence). This CDR3 spans 13 amino acids. V gave up 2 bases and J gave up 2 bases, with 9 bases separating them. CDR3: CSARPPGNYGYTF. CDR3 bases: TGCAGTGCTAGACCCCCGGGCAACTATGGCTACACCTTC.

The genes are TRBV10-3 and TRBJ2-3, with no clear D. The CDR3 consists of 9 residues. Germline V gene sequence: CDR1 ENHRY, CDR2 SYGVKD. V lost 8 bases to trimming and J lost 6 bases, with 3 bases between them. This CDR3 is CAIGDTQYF. The CDR3 region has the DNA TGTGCCATCGGGGATACGCAGTATTTT.

This chain links TRBV13 with TRBJ2-4; 7 nucleotides agree with TRBD1. V lost 6 bases and J lost 4; bases outside the gene matches: 9. The CDR3 consists of 15 residues. Germline V CDR1 and CDR2: PRHDT, FYEKMQ (reference sequence). Written as DNA, the CDR3 is TGTGCCAGCAGGCACACCGGGACAGAGAAAAACATTCAGTACTTC. Translated, it gives CASRHTGTEKNIQYF.

The V gene is TRBV6-2 or TRBV6-3, the J gene TRBJ2-7; D remains ambiguous. The germline V gene encodes CDR1 MNHEY and CDR2 SVGEGT. The CDR3 has 14 amino acids. V shed 4 bases and J shed 2 bases, with 12 bases lying between them. CDR3 sequence: CASSLETYTYEQYF. Here the CDR3 DNA reads TGTGCCAGCAGTTTGGAAACGTACACCTACGAGCAGTACTTC.

In this sample, this clonotype turned up a few times. The chain couples TRBV29-1 to TRBJ1-1; D unresolved. Trimming stripped 3 bases from V and 2 bases from J, with 10 bases between. The CDR3 length is 13 residues. The germline gives CDR1 SQVTM, CDR2 ANQGSEA. CDR3 sequence (DNA): TGCAGCGTTGAGGAAGGGTTCAACACTGAAGCTTTCTTT. It codes for CSVEEGFNTEAFF. The full variable domain, rest sourced from reference TRBV29-1 and TRBJ1-1, is SAVISQKPSRDICQRGTSLTIQCQVDSQVTMMFWYRQQPGQSLTLIATANQGSEATYESGFVIDKFPISRPNLTFSTLTVSNMSPEDSSIYLCSVEEGFNTEAFFGQGTRLTVV.

The rearrangement joins TRBV2 to TRBJ2-1; no reliable D call. This CDR3 region has 13 residues. CDR1 is SNHLY and CDR2 is FYNNEI in the germline V gene. The ends were cut back, 5 bases at V and 4 bases at J, with 9 bases in the middle. The CDR3 loop is CASSSREYNEQFF. The CDR3 region has the DNA TGTGCCAGCAGTTCGCGTGAGTACAATGAGCAGTTCTTC.